The 2 T cell receptor beta chains below all came from one sample that was sequenced in a study of T-cell memory formation after mild COVID-19. Using its own MiXCR run on the 5' RACE reads, TCRdb lists one record per CDR3 protein. The repertoire holds around 420,000 distinct CDR3 sequences, less than 25% seen once, with around 8.1% in the top ten. Material for sequencing was PBMCs or a T cell subset sorted from them (not recorded which). The receptor set was obtained from an adult woman who had mild COVID-19 (a few samples of this study predate the infection). Cell type and time point are not known.

This clonotype was counted between two and nine times. The CDR3 DNA sequence: TGTGCCAGCAGCTTACCAGGGGAAAATTCACCCCTCCACTTT. This codes for CASSLPGENSPLHF. J is TRBJ1-6 and V is TRBV7-9; TRBD1 is a possible D gene (6 bases). From germline, CDR1 is SEHNR and CDR2 FQNEAQ (reference sequence). With 2 bases removed from V and 7 bases from J, the gap between germline ends came to 9 bases. The CDR3 has 14 residues.

The chain recombines TRBV7-9 with TRBJ1-2, with D possibly TRBD1 on 5 matching bases. CDR3 length equals 15 residues. Trimming pared 5 bases from V and 2 bases from J, leaving 15 bases between. Germline-derived CDR1 and CDR2 are SEHNR and FQNEAQ (reference sequence). CDR3 nucleotides: TGTGCCAGCAGCCCCCCCGGGACCGAGAACTATGGCTACACCTTC. The encoded protein is CASSPPGTENYGYTF.